One sample yielded the 27 T cell receptor beta chains listed below, sequenced in a study of blood T cells in healthy people across ages. Then a second PCR, running roughly 7 to 11 cycles, was carried out with a sample-barcoded 5' primer and a J-beta primer mix. MiXCR, applied by TCRdb to the 5' RACE reads, yields one record per CDR3 protein. The sample lists over 1,500,000 distinct CDR3 sequences; 40% to 55% were seen once. Sequenced input: blood. Receptors were obtained from a woman aged 40 to 50 in good health.

V is TRBV7-9 and J is TRBJ2-3; no clear D gene. Germline V gene data show CDR1 as SEHNR and CDR2 as FQNEAQ (reference sequence). The germline V and J ends were trimmed by 3 bases and 2 bases, with 6 bases remaining between them. The CDR3 contains 13 residues. In nucleotides, the CDR3 is TGTGCCAGCAGCTTTCAGGTCACAGATACGCAGTATTTT. Translation gives CASSFQVTDTQYF.

The rearrangement uses TRBV20-1 and TRBJ1-1; no firm D call. V was cut by 6 bases and J by 11 bases, with 10 bases left in between. The CDR3 contains 9 residues. CDR1 and CDR2 from the germline V gene are DFQATT and SNEGSKA (reference sequence). In nucleotides, the CDR3 is TGCAGTGCCACAACCGGGGCTTTCTTT. Translation: CSATTGAFF.

Concerning this clonotype: At one end, the junction sequence differs from germline, possibly due to a read error. The rearrangement uses TRBV5-1 and TRBJ1-4; D gene ambiguous. The length of the CDR3 is 14 residues. Germline CDR1 SGHRS, CDR2 YFSETQ. DNA of the CDR3: TGCGCCAGCAGTATGAGTGCAACTAATGAAAAACCGTTTTTT. Its translation is CASSMSATNEKPFF.

A note on this clonotype: At one of its ends the junction is not consistent with the germline gene, which may arise from a read error. V and J are TRBV27 and TRBJ1-5, with 7 bases lining up with TRBD1. Looked up from germline, CDR1 is MNHEY and CDR2 is SMNVEV (reference sequence). This CDR3 has 16 amino acids. CDR3 DNA sequence: TGTGCCAACAGTTTTACACGCGACCTGACAGGGCAGCCCCAGCATTTT. It codes for CANSFTRDLTGQPQHF.

This clonotype was picked up many times. For the CDR3, the DNA is TGTGCCAGCAGCTTACACTCCTACGAGCAGTACTTC. It is translated as CASSLHSYEQYF. The chain joins TRBV7-2 to TRBJ2-7; no firm D call. Germline V CDR1 and CDR2: SGHTA, FQGNSA. V shed 2 bases and J shed 0 bases, with 2 bases lying between them. The CDR3 has 12 amino acids. The complete variable domain, with remaining parts taken from reference TRBV7-2 and TRBJ2-7, reads GAGVSQSPSNKVTEKGKDVELRCDPISGHTALYWYRQSLGQGLEFLIYFQGNSAPDKSGLPSDRFSAERTGGSVSTLTIQRTQQEDSAVYLCASSLHSYEQYFGPGTRLTVT.

The chain combines TRBV27 with TRBJ2-3; 9 positions match TRBD2. Germline-derived CDR1 and CDR2 are MNHEY and SMNVEV (reference sequence). After removal of 11 bases from V and 2 bases from J, the junction contained 5 bases not matched to a gene. The CDR3 spans 13 residues. CDR3 protein: CAAAGGATDTQYF. As DNA, the CDR3 is TGTGCCGCGGCGGGGGGGGCCACAGATACGCAGTATTTT.

This sequence joins TRBV25-1 and TRBJ1-1, with D tentatively TRBD1 (5 bases). This CDR3 spans 14 amino acids. Trimming pared 5 bases from V and 9 bases from J, leaving 19 bases between. Looked up from germline, CDR1 is MGHDK and CDR2 is SYGVNS. CDR3: CASSIGATLVQAFF. The CDR3 DNA follows: TGTGCCAGCAGTATCGGGGCCACCCTTGTTCAAGCTTTCTTT.

Only one count was recorded for this clonotype. The chain carries TRBV6-2 or TRBV6-3 and TRBJ2-1, with TRBD2 matching over 11 bases. CDR1 MNHEY and CDR2 SVGEGT come from the germline V gene. V dropped 2 bases and J dropped 1; count of bases not matched to a gene: 7. The CDR3 covers 18 residues. CDR3 sequence (DNA): TGTGCCAGCAGTTACGGACTAGCGGGCTTCGGGTCCTACAATGAGCAGTTCTTC. Protein sequence: CASSYGLAGFGSYNEQFF.

This clonotype was counted only a few times. The gene calls are TRBV10-3 and TRBJ1-6; D gene unclear. V was pared by 3 bases and J by 5 bases, with 5 bases between. CDR1 is ENHRY and CDR2 is SYGVKD in the germline V gene. The CDR3 sequence is 13 residues long. CDR3 sequence: CAISDRDNSPLHF. The CDR3 DNA follows: TGTGCCATCAGTGACCGGGATAATTCACCCCTCCACTTT.

This sequence joins TRBV28 and TRBJ2-3; TRBD2 aligns across 8 bases. V shed 4 bases, J shed 2 bases, and the junction held 5 bases outside the gene matches. Germline values: CDR1 MDHEN, CDR2 SYDVKM. This CDR3 region has 15 residues. The CDR3 sequence: CASSSLAGTTDTQYF. CDR3 in DNA: TGTGCCAGCAGTTCGTTAGCGGGGACCACAGATACGCAGTATTTT.

The chain has TRBV6-2 or TRBV6-3 and TRBJ2-7, with D perhaps TRBD1 (6 bases). CDR3 length: 15 amino acids. Trimming took off 6 bases at V and 3 bases at J, with 18 bases between the two ends. Looked up from germline, CDR1 is MNHEY and CDR2 is SVGEGT. CDR3 region: CASRPSPTGNYEQYF. The CDR3 DNA reads as TGTGCCAGCAGACCCTCTCCAACAGGGAACTACGAGCAGTACTTC.

The chain is built from TRBV6-2 or TRBV6-3 and TRBJ2-1, with 11 bases fitting TRBD1. The CDR3 covers 15 residues. From germline, CDR1 is MNHEY and CDR2 SVGEGT. V lost 3 bases, J lost 7 bases, and 5 bases stayed unmatched. In DNA form, the CDR3 reads TGTGCCAGCAGTTATGGACAGGGGGCAGGGAATGAGCAGTTCTTC. Amino acid sequence: CASSYGQGAGNEQFF.

This chain links TRBV20-1 with TRBJ2-3, with D unresolved. Trimming took 5 bases from V and 6 from J, leaving 15 bases between them. The length of the CDR3 is 13 residues. Germline CDR1 and CDR2: DFQATT and SNEGSKA (reference sequence). CDR3 residues: CSAPTPPGDTQYF. In DNA, the CDR3 is TGCAGTGCTCCTACCCCTCCCGGGGATACGCAGTATTTT.

This clonotype was observed a handful of times. This rearrangement joins TRBV7-2 to TRBJ2-3, with D perhaps TRBD2 (5 bases). V lost 1 base and J 4 bases, leaving 9 bases between the germline ends. The CDR3 extends over 14 amino acids. Per the germline V gene, CDR1 is SGHTA and CDR2 is FQGNSA. CDR3 DNA: TGTGCCAGCAGCTTAGATTCGGGATCAGATACGCAGTATTTT. Protein: CASSLDSGSDTQYF.

CDR3 sequence (DNA): TGTGCCACTCGTCTACAGGGCACCTACGAGCAGTACTTC. This gives the protein CATRLQGTYEQYF. This chain connects TRBV27 to TRBJ2-7; a possible D gene is TRBD1 (6 bases). Germline CDR1 is MNHEY and CDR2 is SMNVEV (reference sequence). The CDR3 spans 13 residues. Trimming left V 10 bases short and J 2 bases short, with 15 bases between.

This clonotype was recorded a few times. The chain is built from TRBV20-1 and TRBJ2-7; 7 bases line up with TRBD1. The ends lost 6 bases at V and 7 bases at J; junction bases unmatched: 6. The CDR3 is made up of 11 amino acids. From germline, CDR1 is DFQATT and CDR2 SNEGSKA (reference sequence). This chain's CDR3 is CSAKQGYEQYF. The CDR3 DNA reads TGCAGTGCCAAACAGGGGTATGAGCAGTACTTC.

This rearrangement joins TRBV4-2 to TRBJ1-2; 10 nucleotides line up with TRBD1. With 2 bases clipped from V and 2 bases from J, the junction kept 5 bases outside the gene matches. The CDR3 is made up of 16 amino acids. CDR1 and CDR2 (germline): LGHNA, YNFKEQ. As DNA, the CDR3 is TGTGCCAGCAGCCAATTCCTGGGACAGGGGAACTATGGCTACACCTTC. This sequence encodes CASSQFLGQGNYGYTF.

The J gene is TRBJ2-5, the V gene TRBV3-1; 9 nucleotides agree with TRBD1. The CDR3 totals 18 residues. Unmatched junction bases numbered 15, after V lost 2 bases and J lost 5 bases. CDR1 is LGHDT and CDR2 is YNNKEL in the germline V gene (reference sequence). The CDR3 region is CASSQLPTRDRETETQYF. CDR3 in DNA: TGTGCCAGCAGCCAACTACCTACGAGGGACAGGGAGACGGAGACCCAGTACTTC.

This clonotype was seen a few times. The chain carries TRBV29-1 and TRBJ2-1; D is perhaps TRBD1 or TRBD2 (6 bases each). The CDR3 length is 14 residues. CDR1 and CDR2 from the germline V gene are SQVTM and ANQGSEA. Trimming shortened V by 4 bases and J by 0 bases, and 10 bases separated the two germline ends. CDR3 nucleotides: TGCAGCGTTGCGGGGGCGAGCTCCTACAATGAGCAGTTCTTC. This codes for CSVAGASSYNEQFF.

This clonotype has a handful of counts. The chain has TRBV6-1 and TRBJ2-4; TRBD2 matches 9 bases. The J call may be faulty, since TRBJ2-7 better matches the DNA end. The CDR3 totals 13 residues. Germline CDR1 reads MNHNS; CDR2 reads SASEGT. DNA of the CDR3: TGTGCCAGCCTCCCCGGACTAGCGTACGAGCAGTACTTC. This codes for CASLPGLAYEQYF.

This clonotype was recorded a few times. The chain couples TRBV10-3 to TRBJ1-5; D unclear. V was trimmed by 3 bases and J by 8 bases, leaving 11 bases between them. The germline V gene encodes CDR1 ENHRY and CDR2 SYGVKD. This CDR3 comprises 13 residues. CDR3 sequence (DNA): TGTGCCATCAGTGATGGGTCTCGGGAGCCCCAGCATTTT. It codes for CAISDGSREPQHF.

This chain connects TRBV20-1 to TRBJ2-7; 12 bases map to TRBD1. The length of the CDR3 is 14 residues. V dropped 5 bases and J dropped 6; count of bases not matched to a gene: 8. CDR1 is DFQATT and CDR2 is SNEGSKA in the germline V gene (reference sequence). CDR3 sequence (DNA): TGCAGTGCTGATCCCGGGACAGGGGGCTTCGAGCAGTACTTC. Protein sequence: CSADPGTGGFEQYF.

The rearrangement uses TRBV27 and TRBJ2-5; 8 bases map to TRBD2. J was trimmed by 2 bases and V by 6 bases; bases with no gene match: 11. The germline V gene encodes CDR1 MNHEY and CDR2 SMNVEV (reference sequence). This CDR3 contains 16 residues. CDR3 sequence (DNA): TGTGCCAGCAGAGCGGGGGTTGGGGGGGCGCAAGAGACCCAGTACTTC. Translated, it gives CASRAGVGGAQETQYF.

This clonotype was detected once. The V and J genes are TRBV6-2 or TRBV6-3 and TRBJ2-5; D is ambiguous. Germline V gene sequence: CDR1 MNHEY, CDR2 SVGEGT. This CDR3 has 15 residues. V was cut by 6 bases and J by 1 base, with 15 bases left in between. The CDR3 DNA sequence: TGTGCCAGCAGCTTCTACCGGGCACCCCAAGAGACCCAGTACTTC. The encoded protein is CASSFYRAPQETQYF.

The chain carries TRBV6-2 or TRBV6-3 and TRBJ2-7, with D uncertain. Germline CDR1 is MNHEY and CDR2 is SVGEGT. This CDR3 has 14 residues. The V and J ends lost 2 bases and 7 bases respectively, with 15 bases between them. This chain's CDR3 is CASSYPPRRNEQYF. CDR3 DNA: TGTGCCAGCAGTTACCCACCGCGGCGCAATGAGCAGTACTTC.

V gene TRBV28 combines with J gene TRBJ1-2; tentatively, D is TRBD1 (5 bases). Trimming took 4 bases from V and 4 from J, leaving 16 bases between them. This CDR3 has 15 amino acids. Per germline, CDR1 MDHEN and CDR2 SYDVKM. The CDR3 region has the DNA TGTGCCAGCAGTTCACAGGAAATCGGGGGCTATGGCTACACCTTC. Its protein is CASSSQEIGGYGYTF.

The rearrangement uses TRBV7-8 and TRBJ1-3, with D possibly TRBD1 on 6 matching bases. This CDR3 spans 15 amino acids. Germline V CDR1 and CDR2: SGHVS, FQNEAQ. V was shortened by 8 bases and J by 2 bases, with 16 bases between the two germline ends. The CDR3 is CASAIRGLAGNTIYF. DNA of the CDR3: TGTGCCAGCGCTATCAGGGGTTTGGCTGGAAACACCATATATTTT.